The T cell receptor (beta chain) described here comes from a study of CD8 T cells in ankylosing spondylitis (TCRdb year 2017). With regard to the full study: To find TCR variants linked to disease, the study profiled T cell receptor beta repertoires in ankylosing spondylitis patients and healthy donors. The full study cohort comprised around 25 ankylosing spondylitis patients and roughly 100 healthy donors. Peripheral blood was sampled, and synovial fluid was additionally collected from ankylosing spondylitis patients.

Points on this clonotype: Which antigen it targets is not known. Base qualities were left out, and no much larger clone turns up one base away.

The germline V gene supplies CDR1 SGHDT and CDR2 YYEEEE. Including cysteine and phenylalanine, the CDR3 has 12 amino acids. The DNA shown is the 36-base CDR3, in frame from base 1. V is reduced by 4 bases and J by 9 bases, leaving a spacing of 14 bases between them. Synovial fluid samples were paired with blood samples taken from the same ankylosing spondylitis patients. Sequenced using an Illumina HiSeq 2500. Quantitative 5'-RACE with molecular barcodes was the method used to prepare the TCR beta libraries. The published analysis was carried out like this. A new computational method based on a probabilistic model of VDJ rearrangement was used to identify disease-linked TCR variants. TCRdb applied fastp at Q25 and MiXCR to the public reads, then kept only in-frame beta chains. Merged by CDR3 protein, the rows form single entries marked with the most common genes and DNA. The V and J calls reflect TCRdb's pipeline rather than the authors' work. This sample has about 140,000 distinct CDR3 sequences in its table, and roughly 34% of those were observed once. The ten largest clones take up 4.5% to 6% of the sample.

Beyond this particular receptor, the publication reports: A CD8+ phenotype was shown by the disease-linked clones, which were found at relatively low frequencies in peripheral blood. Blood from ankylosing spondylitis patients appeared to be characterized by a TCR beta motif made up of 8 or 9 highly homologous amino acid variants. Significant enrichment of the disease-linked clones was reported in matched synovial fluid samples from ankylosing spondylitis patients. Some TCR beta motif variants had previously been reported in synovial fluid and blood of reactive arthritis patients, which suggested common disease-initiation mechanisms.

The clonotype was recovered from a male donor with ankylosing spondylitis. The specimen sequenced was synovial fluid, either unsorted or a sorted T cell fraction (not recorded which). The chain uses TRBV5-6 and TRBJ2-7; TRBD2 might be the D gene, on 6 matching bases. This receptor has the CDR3 CASSGGLMRQYF. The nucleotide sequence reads TGTGCCAGCAGCGGGGGACTGATGAGGCAGTACTTC.